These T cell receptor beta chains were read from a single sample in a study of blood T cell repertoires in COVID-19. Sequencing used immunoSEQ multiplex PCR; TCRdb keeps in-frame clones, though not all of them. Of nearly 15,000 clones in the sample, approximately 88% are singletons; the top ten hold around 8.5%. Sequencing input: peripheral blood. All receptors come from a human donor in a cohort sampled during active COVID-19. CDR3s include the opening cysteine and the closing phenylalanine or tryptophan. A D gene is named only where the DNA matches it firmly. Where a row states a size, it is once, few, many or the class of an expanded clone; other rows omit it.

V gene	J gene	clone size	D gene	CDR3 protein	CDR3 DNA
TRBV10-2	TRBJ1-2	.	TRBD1	CASSLNRGRNGYTF	TGCGCCAGCAGTTTGAACAGGGGGCGTAATGGCTACACCTTC
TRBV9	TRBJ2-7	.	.	CASSVEAEQTYEQYF	TGTGCCAGCAGCGTAGAGGCGGAACAAACCTACGAGCAGTACTTC
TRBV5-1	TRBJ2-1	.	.	CASSSLVDYNEQFF	TGCGCCAGCAGCTCATTGGTAGACTACAATGAGCAGTTCTTC
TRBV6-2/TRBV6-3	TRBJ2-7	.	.	CASSFWEAYEQYF	TGTGCCAGCAGTTTTTGGGAGGCCTACGAGCAGTACTTC
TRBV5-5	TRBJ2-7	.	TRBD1	CASSLSGQDSYEQYF	TGTGCCAGCAGCTTGTCGGGACAGGACTCCTACGAGCAGTACTTC
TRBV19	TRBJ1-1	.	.	CASTMGDVNTEAFF	TGTGCCAGTACAATGGGAGACGTGAACACTGAAGCTTTCTTT
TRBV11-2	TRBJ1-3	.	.	CASSLDRSGNTIYF	TGTGCCAGCAGCTTAGACAGATCTGGAAACACCATATATTTT
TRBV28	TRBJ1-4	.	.	CASSRAQGLEKLFF	TGTGCCAGCAGCCGGGCGCAGGGACTTGAAAAACTGTTTTTT
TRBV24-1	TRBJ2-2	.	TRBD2	CATSDTTTSGNTGELFF	TGTGCCACCAGTGATACTACGACTAGCGGGAACACCGGGGAGCTGTTTTTT
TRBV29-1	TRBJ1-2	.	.	CSVGSRDYGYTF	TGCAGCGTTGGTAGCAGGGACTATGGCTACACCTTC
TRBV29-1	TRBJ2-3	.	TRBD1	CSVTRTGVTDTQYF	TGCAGCGTTACACGGACAGGGGTCACAGATACGCAGTATTTT
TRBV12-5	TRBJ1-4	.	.	CASAAGEKLFF	TGTGCTAGTGCCGCGGGCGAAAAACTGTTTTTT
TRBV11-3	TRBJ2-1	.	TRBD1	CASRTGTGIYNEQFF	TGTGCCAGCAGAACCGGGACAGGTATCTACAATGAGCAGTTCTTC
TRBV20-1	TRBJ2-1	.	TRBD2	CSASRLAGTYNEQFF	TGCAGTGCTAGTCGGCTAGCGGGAACCTACAATGAGCAGTTCTTC
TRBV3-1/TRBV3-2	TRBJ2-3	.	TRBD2	CASSQGAGGSDGEYF	TGTGCCAGCAGCCAAGGGGCGGGAGGCTCCGACGGGGAGTATTTT
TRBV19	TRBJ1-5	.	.	CASRSHGQGRLQPQHF	TGTGCCAGTAGAAGCCATGGGCAGGGGCGACTTCAGCCCCAGCATTTT
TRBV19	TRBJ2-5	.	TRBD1	CASSTRDRGSQETQYF	TGTGCCAGTAGTACCCGGGACAGGGGAAGCCAAGAGACCCAGTACTTC
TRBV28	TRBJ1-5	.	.	CASSFRGARGSNQPQHF	TGTGCCAGCAGTTTTCGGGGTGCGAGGGGGAGCAATCAGCCCCAGCATTTT
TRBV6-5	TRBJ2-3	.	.	CASAISHSTDTQYF	TGTGCCAGCGCTATATCCCATAGCACAGATACGCAGTATTTT
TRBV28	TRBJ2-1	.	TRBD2	CASSLGLAGGREQFF	TGTGCCAGCAGTTTGGGACTAGCGGGAGGTCGTGAGCAGTTCTTC
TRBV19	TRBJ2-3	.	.	CASSDTFWQYF	TGTGCCAGTAGTGACACGTTTTGGCAGTATTTT
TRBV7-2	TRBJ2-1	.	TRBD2	CASSLAASGRGEQFF	TGTGCCAGCAGCTTAGCGGCTAGCGGGAGAGGGGAGCAGTTCTTC
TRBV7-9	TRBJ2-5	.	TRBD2	CASSSSGGGETQYF	TGTGCCAGCAGCTCTAGCGGGGGCGGGGAGACCCAGTACTTC
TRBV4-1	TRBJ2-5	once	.	CASSQAASEETQYF	TGCGCCAGCAGCCAAGCGGCTAGCGAAGAGACCCAGTACTTC
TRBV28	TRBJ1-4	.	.	CASSIPGEKLFF	TGTGCCAGCAGTATCCCGGGAGAAAAACTGTTTTTT
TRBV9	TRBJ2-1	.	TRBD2	CASSVGLAGVDEQFF	TGTGCCAGCAGCGTAGGACTAGCGGGAGTAGATGAGCAGTTCTTC
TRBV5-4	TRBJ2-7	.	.	CASSFEGHLYEQYF	TGTGCCAGCAGCTTCGAGGGACACCTCTACGAGCAGTACTTC
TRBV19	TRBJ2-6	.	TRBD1	CASKAGQGAPRSGANVLTF	TGTGCCAGTAAGGCCGGACAGGGGGCCCCCCGCTCTGGGGCCAACGTCCTGACTTTC
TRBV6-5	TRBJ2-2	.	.	CANRDANTGELFF	TGCGCAAACAGGGATGCGAACACCGGGGAGCTGTTTTTT
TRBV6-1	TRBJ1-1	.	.	CASSEAPPGVMNTEAFF	TGTGCCAGCAGTGAAGCTCCTCCAGGTGTTATGAACACTGAAGCTTTCTTT
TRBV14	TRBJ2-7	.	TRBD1	CASSRKAPRQGDPGAIYEQYF	TGTGCCAGCAGCAGAAAAGCACCTAGACAGGGGGACCCCGGGGCCATCTACGAGCAGTACTTC
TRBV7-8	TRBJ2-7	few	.	CASSFFTGTEQYF	TGTGCCAGCAGCTTCTTCACAGGGACCGAGCAGTACTTC
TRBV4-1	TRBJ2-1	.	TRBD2	CASSQSRLAGLGNEQFF	TGCGCCAGCAGCCAATCACGGCTAGCGGGACTGGGCAATGAGCAGTTCTTC
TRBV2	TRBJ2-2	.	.	CASSVGTATGELFF	TGTGCCAGCAGTGTAGGGACTGCGACCGGGGAGCTGTTTTTT
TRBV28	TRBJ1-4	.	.	CASSTGTTGFGGENEKLFF	TGTGCCAGCAGTACCGGGACCACAGGGTTCGGGGGGGAGAATGAAAAACTGTTTTTT
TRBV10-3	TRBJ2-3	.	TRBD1	CAIRGQGGTDTQYF	TGTGCCATCCGGGGACAGGGAGGGACAGATACGCAGTATTTT
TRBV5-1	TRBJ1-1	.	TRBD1	CASSPVQGRNTEAFF	TGCGCCAGCAGCCCCGTACAGGGGAGGAACACTGAAGCTTTCTTT
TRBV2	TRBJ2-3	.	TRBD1	CASRTGGRTDTQYF	TGTGCCAGCCGGACAGGGGGGCGGACAGATACGCAGTATTTT
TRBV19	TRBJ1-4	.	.	CASSPLVRGNEKLFF	TGTGCCAGTAGCCCGCTCGTGCGGGGGAATGAAAAACTGTTTTTT
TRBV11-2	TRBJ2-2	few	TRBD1	CASSFTRTGGNTGELFF	TGTGCCAGCAGCTTTACACGGACAGGGGGGAACACCGGGGAGCTGTTTTTT
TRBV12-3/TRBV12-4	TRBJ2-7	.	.	CASSWGNEQYF	TGTGCCAGCAGTTGGGGCAATGAGCAGTACTTC
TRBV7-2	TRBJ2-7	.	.	CASSQGSTKSYEQYF	TGTGCCAGCAGCCAGGGATCGACAAAATCCTACGAGCAGTACTTC
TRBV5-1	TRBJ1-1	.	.	CASSQGDDTEAFF	TGCGCCAGCAGCCAAGGGGATGACACTGAAGCTTTCTTT
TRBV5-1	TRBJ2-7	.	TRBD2	CASSLGTSGTYEQYF	TGCGCCAGCAGCTTGGGGACTAGCGGGACCTACGAGCAGTACTTC
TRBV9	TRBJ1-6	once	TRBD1	CASSAGQGFSPLHF	TGTGCCAGCAGCGCAGGACAGGGGTTTTCACCCCTCCACTTT
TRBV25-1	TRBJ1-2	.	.	CASSAPTGYGYTF	TGTGCCAGCAGTGCTCCAACAGGCTATGGCTACACCTTC
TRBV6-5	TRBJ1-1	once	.	CASSYAARGTEAFF	TGTGCCAGCAGTTACGCCGCCAGGGGCACTGAAGCTTTCTTT
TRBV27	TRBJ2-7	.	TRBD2	CASRRSSGGSYEQYF	TGTGCCAGCAGGCGTTCGAGCGGGGGCTCCTACGAGCAGTACTTC
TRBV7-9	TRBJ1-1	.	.	CASLDTLDNEAFF	TGTGCCAGCCTTGACACCTTGGATAATGAAGCTTTCTTT
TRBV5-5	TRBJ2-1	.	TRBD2	CASSTGTSGPYNEQFF	TGTGCCAGCAGCACGGGGACTAGCGGGCCTTACAATGAGCAGTTCTTC
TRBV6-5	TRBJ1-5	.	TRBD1	CASSRGTVYQPQHF	TGTGCCAGCAGTAGGGGGACAGTTTATCAGCCCCAGCATTTT
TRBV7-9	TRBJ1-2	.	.	CASSLRQGSYGYTF	TGTGCCAGCAGCTTACGGCAGGGCAGTTATGGCTACACCTTC
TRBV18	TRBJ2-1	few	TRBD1	CASSPGDRGSNEQFF	TGTGCCAGCTCACCGGGCGACAGGGGTTCAAATGAGCAGTTCTTC
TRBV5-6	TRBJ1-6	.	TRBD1	CASSFYGQGNSPLHF	TGTGCCAGCAGCTTCTACGGACAGGGGAATTCACCCCTCCACTTT